This is a list of T cell receptor beta chains from one sample in a study of blood T cell repertoires in COVID-19. The protocol was immunoSEQ multiplex PCR, while the TCRdb copy is restricted to in-frame clones and leaves out a portion. Of more than 300,000 clones in the sample, under 85% are singletons; the top ten hold roughly 5.1%. The source material was PBMCs or T cells enriched from blood (not recorded which). The receptors come from a woman between 45 and 60 years old who had recovered from COVID-19. Each CDR3 is given with its conserved first and last residue. Each record gives: clone size, D gene, J gene, V gene, CDR3 DNA, CDR3 protein. A D gene is named only where the DNA matches it firmly. Only part of the rows carry a size: once, few, many, or a class if the clone is expanded.

. | TRBD1 | TRBJ1-1 | TRBV4-3 | TGCGCCAGCAGCCCGGGACAGGGGTATTTTGCTGAAGCTTTCTTT | CASSPGQGYFAEAFF
. | . | TRBJ1-1 | TRBV30 | TGTGCCTGGACAACACGACTTGACACTGAAGCTTTCTTT | CAWTTRLDTEAFF
. | TRBD1 | TRBJ1-1 | TRBV2 | TGTGCCAGCAGAAAAGGGACAGGGGCGAACACTGAAGCTTTCTTT | CASRKGTGANTEAFF
few | TRBD2 | TRBJ2-7 | TRBV7-2 | TGTGCCAGCAGCTGGACTAGCGGTACCTACGAGCAGTACTTC | CASSWTSGTYEQYF
. | TRBD1 | TRBJ2-3 | TRBV19 | TGTGCCAGTAGTATCGGACCCGGGACAGGGGGAGATACGCAGTATTTT | CASSIGPGTGGDTQYF
. | . | TRBJ1-5 | TRBV6-1 | TGTGCCAGCAGTGAGAGAGACAGACTGGGTTCGCCCCAGCATTTT | CASSERDRLGSPQHF
. | . | TRBJ1-2 | TRBV4-3 | TGCGCCAGCAGCCAAGAATGGCAGGGGACTAACTATGGCTACACCTTC | CASSQEWQGTNYGYTF
few | TRBD2 | TRBJ2-1 | TRBV19 | TGTGCCAGTAGTAGGGAGTCGGTAGCGGGGGCCCTTGGACGGAACAATGAGCAGTTCTTC | CASSRESVAGALGRNNEQFF
few | . | TRBJ2-1 | TRBV29-1 | TGCAGCGGAGTCCAGCGACACCGGGGTGAGCAGTTCTTC | CSGVQRHRGEQFF
. | . | TRBJ1-5 | TRBV27 | TGTGCCAGCAGTTTATCGAACCGCCGAGGCCAGCCCCAGCATTTT | CASSLSNRRGQPQHF
. | . | TRBJ2-7 | TRBV11-1 | TGTGCCAGCAGCTTAGGGACGGCGGGCGACGAGCAGTACTTC | CASSLGTAGDEQYF
. | TRBD1 | TRBJ1-6 | TRBV25-1 | TGTGCCAGCAGTGATCCAGGGGGATCACCCCTCCACTTT | CASSDPGGSPLHF
. | TRBD2 | TRBJ2-3 | TRBV9 | TGTGCCAGCAGCGTCATAGCGGGGGGGCAAGATACGCAGTATTTT | CASSVIAGGQDTQYF
. | TRBD1 | TRBJ1-3 | TRBV2 | TGTGCCAGCAGTGCCGGGACAGGGAGCTCTGGAAACACCATATATTTT | CASSAGTGSSGNTIYF